This T cell receptor beta chain derives from a study of OX40 agonist ivuxolimab in advanced cancers. About this clone itself: As yet, its antigen is unknown.

Clones were read by immunoSEQ multiplex PCR, and TCRdb kept only the in-frame ones, dropping some. The sample records around 40,000 clones, approximately 80% being singletons. Findings and caveats of the study: The mean number of expanded clones was higher in CD8+ T cells than in CD4+.

CDR3 length equals 15 residues. The germline V and J ends were trimmed by 3 bases and 4 bases, with 15 bases remaining between them. Germline V gene data show CDR1 as MNHEY and CDR2 as SMNVEV (reference sequence). The TCR comes from an adult with an advanced solid tumor such as melanoma, head and neck, liver or kidney cancer. Sequencing was performed on CD4+ or CD8+ T cells sorted from blood, taken in a trial of the OX40 agonist ivuxolimab. This chain links TRBV27 with TRBJ2-5; D assignment may be TRBD1 or TRBD2 (5 bases each). The CDR3 spells CASSFGWGNRETQYF. The CDR3, as DNA: TGTGCCAGCAGTTTTGGTTGGGGGAATCGAGAGACCCAGTACTTC.